The clone carrying this TCR beta chain showed up many times. These data are taken from a study of response to subunit inactivated influenza vaccine. TCRdb itself ran the RT-PCR reads through MiXCR, one entry per CDR3 protein. The sample lists about 650,000 distinct CDR3 sequences; 15% to 18% were seen once. V shed 0 bases, J shed 5 bases, and the junction held 4 bases outside the gene matches. The CDR3 length is 15 residues. The germline V gene encodes CDR1 SGHDT and CDR2 YYEEEE. The material was PBMCs from blood, obtained less than 13 days after vaccination. The chain links TRBV5-6 to TRBJ1-4; 7 bases match TRBD1. This sequence was found in a man over 45 who received an inactivated influenza vaccine. CDR3 in amino acids: CASSLVGTANEKLFF. In DNA, the CDR3 is TGTGCCAGCAGCTTGGTGGGGACAGCGAATGAAAAACTGTTTTTT. Filled out from reference TRBV5-6 and TRBJ1-4, the complete variable domain reads DAGVTQSPTHLIKTRGQQVTLRCSPKSGHDTVSWYQQALGQGPQFIFQYYEEEERQRGNFPDRFSGHQFPNYSSELNVNALLLGDSALYLCASSLVGTANEKLFFGSGTQLSVL.